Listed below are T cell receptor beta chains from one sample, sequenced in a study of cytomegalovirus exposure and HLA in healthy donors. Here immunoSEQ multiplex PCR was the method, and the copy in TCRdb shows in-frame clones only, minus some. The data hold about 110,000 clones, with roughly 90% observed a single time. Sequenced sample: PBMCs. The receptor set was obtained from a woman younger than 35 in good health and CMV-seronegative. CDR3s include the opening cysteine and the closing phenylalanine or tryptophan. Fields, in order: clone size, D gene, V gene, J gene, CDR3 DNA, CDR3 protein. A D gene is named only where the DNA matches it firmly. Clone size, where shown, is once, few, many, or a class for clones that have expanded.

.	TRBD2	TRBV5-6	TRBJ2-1	TGTGCCAGCAGCCCGGGGGGGAATGAGCAGTTCTTC	CASSPGGNEQFF
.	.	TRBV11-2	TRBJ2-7	TGTGCCAGCAGCTTAGGACAGGCCTGGGGCGAGCAGTACTTC	CASSLGQAWGEQYF
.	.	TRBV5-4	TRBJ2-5	TGTGCCAGCAGCCAGGGGACATTACAAGAGACCCAGTACTTC	CASSQGTLQETQYF
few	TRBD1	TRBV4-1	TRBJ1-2	TGCGCCAGCAGCCCCTTGACAGGGGAGAGAGATGGCTACACCTTC	CASSPLTGERDGYTF
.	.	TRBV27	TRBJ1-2	TGTGCCAGCAGTGCCAGGGATTACAACTATGGCTACACCTTC	CASSARDYNYGYTF
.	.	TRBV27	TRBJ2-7	TGTGCCAGCAGTTGGGCAGGGGACTACGAGCAGTACTTC	CASSWAGDYEQYF
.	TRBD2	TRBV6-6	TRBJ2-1	TGTGCCAGCAGTGCACCGGGACTAGAAGCACGGGAGCAGTTCTTC	CASSAPGLEAREQFF
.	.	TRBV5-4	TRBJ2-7	TGTGCCAGCAGCCAAGAGACTTACTCCTACGAGCAGTACTTC	CASSQETYSYEQYF
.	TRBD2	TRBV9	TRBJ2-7	TGTGCCAGCAGCCATCCGACTAGCGGGAGCTCCGGGAGCTCCTACGAGCAGTACTTC	CASSHPTSGSSGSSYEQYF
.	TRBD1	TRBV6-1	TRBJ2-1	TGTGCCAGCAGTGACCCGGGACAGGGCTACAATGAGCAGTTCTTC	CASSDPGQGYNEQFF
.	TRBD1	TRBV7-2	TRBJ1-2	TGTGCCAGCAGCCTCGCCGGGACAGGCCTCTATGGCTACACCTTC	CASSLAGTGLYGYTF
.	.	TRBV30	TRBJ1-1	TGTGCCTGGACAGGTCACACTGAAGCTTTCTTT	CAWTGHTEAFF
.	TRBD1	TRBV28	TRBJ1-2	TGTGCCAGCAGAACAACGGGTGAGACAGGGCACTATGGCTACACCTTC	CASRTTGETGHYGYTF
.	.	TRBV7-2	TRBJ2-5	TGTGCCAGCAGCTTAACGGGGGTTCTCGGGGAGACCCAGTACTTC	CASSLTGVLGETQYF
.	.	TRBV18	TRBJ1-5	TGTGCCAGCTCACCCCTACAGGGTAATCAGCCCCAGCATTTT	CASSPLQGNQPQHF
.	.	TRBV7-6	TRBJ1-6	TGTGCCAGCAGCTTAGGGGCCCTCTATTCACCCCTCCACTTT	CASSLGALYSPLHF
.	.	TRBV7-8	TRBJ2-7	TGTGCCAGCACGGGAGACTACGAGCAGTACTTC	CASTGDYEQYF
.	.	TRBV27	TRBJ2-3	TGTGCCAGCAGTTTAATAGAGACAGATACGCAGTATTTT	CASSLIETDTQYF
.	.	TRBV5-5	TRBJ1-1	TGTGCCAGCAGCTTGTACTCCGGACAAACCACTGAAGCTTTCTTT	CASSLYSGQTTEAFF
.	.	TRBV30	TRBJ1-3	TGTGCCTGGAGTGGATGGGGCGAAGGAAACACCATATATTTT	CAWSGWGEGNTIYF
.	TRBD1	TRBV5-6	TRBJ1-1	TGTGCCAGCAGCTCCCCAGGGGGGGCTTTCTTT	CASSSPGGAFF
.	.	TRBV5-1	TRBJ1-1	TGCGCCAGCAGCTTCGGTGAAAAGGCTTTCTTT	CASSFGEKAFF
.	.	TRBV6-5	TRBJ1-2	TGTGCCAGCAGCCACGACAAGAATAACTATGGCTACACCTTC	CASSHDKNNYGYTF
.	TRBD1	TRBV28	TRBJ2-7	TGTGCCAGCAGCCCCCCCGGGACAGGGGCCCTCGAGCAGTACTTC	CASSPPGTGALEQYF
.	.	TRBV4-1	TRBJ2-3	TGCGCCAGCAGCCAATTTGAACAGGGCCCAGATACGCAGTATTTT	CASSQFEQGPDTQYF
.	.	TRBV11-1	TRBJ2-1	TGTGCCAGCAGCTTAATCCGGGTGAATGAGCAGTTCTTC	CASSLIRVNEQFF
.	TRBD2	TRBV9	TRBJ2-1	TGTGCCAGCAGCGCTAGCGGGAGTGGGAATGAGCAGTTCTTC	CASSASGSGNEQFF
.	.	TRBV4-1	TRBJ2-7	TGCGCCAGCAGCCAAGTTAGTTCCTACGAGCAGTACTTC	CASSQVSSYEQYF
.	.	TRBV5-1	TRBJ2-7	TGCGCCAGCAGCTTAGTAGAATCTAATTACGAGCAGTACTTC	CASSLVESNYEQYF
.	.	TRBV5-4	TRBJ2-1	TGTGCCAGCAGCTTGGCCAGCGGCGACGCCGCGTACTACAATGAGCAGTTCTTC	CASSLASGDAAYYNEQFF
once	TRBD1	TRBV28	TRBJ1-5	TGTGCCAGCGCCAGGGGGAATCAGCCCCAGCATTTT	CASARGNQPQHF
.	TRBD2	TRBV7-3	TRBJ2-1	TGTGCCAGCAGCTTATCTCCCCGGGGACTAGCGGGAGTTGAGCAGTTCTTC	CASSLSPRGLAGVEQFF
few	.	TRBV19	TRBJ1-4	TGTGCCAGCATCCCTTCTGGCAGGGCCACTAATGAAAAACTGTTTTTT	CASIPSGRATNEKLFF
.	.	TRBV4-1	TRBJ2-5	TGCGCCAGCAGCCAGACAATCCTGGGGACCCAGTACTTC	CASSQTILGTQYF
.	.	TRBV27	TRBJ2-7	TGTGCCAGCAGTTTAACCCAAGGTGAGGCGGGGACCTACGAGCAGTACTTC	CASSLTQGEAGTYEQYF
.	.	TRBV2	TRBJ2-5	TGTGCCAGCAGTGGGGGGACACCGCGGGCCCAGACCCAGTACTTC	CASSGGTPRAQTQYF
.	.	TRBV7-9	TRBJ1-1	TGTGCCAGCAGCCAGACGGGGTCCACTGAAGCTTTCTTT	CASSQTGSTEAFF
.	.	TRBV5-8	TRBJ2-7	TGTGCCAGCAGTTCAGACAGAGACCCCTTCTACGAGCAGTACTTC	CASSSDRDPFYEQYF
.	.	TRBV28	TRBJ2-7	TGTGCCAGCAGTTTCGGAGCTGTCCCGAAGCAGTACTTC	CASSFGAVPKQYF
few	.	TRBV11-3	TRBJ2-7	TGTGCCAGCAGCAAAGAGGGGGCCTACGAGCAGTACTTC	CASSKEGAYEQYF
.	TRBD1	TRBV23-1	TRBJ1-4	TGCGCCAGCAGTCGACAAAAGACCGGGACAGGGGATGAAAAACTGTTTTTT	CASSRQKTGTGDEKLFF
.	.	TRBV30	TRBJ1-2	TGTGCCTGGAGTGTAGGAGGTCTCCCTAACTATGGCTACACCTTC	CAWSVGGLPNYGYTF